This passage covers 2 T cell receptor beta chains from one sample sequenced in a study of blood T cell repertoires in COVID-19. The table came from immunoSEQ multiplex PCR; TCRdb's copy has only in-frame clones and leaves some out. The sample shows under 65,000 clones, about nine tenths of them seen only once. The sequenced sample consisted of peripheral blood. The receptors were gathered from a human donor in a cohort sampled during active COVID-19.

The rearrangement joins TRBV30 to TRBJ2-2; TRBD1 matches at 9 bases. V shed 3 bases, J shed 2 bases, and the junction held 4 bases outside the gene matches. Germline V gives CDR1 GTSNPN, CDR2 SVGIG (reference sequence). The CDR3 covers 15 residues. DNA of the CDR3: TGTGCCTGGAGCACGACAGGGGGAAACACCGGGGAGCTGTTTTTT. Protein product: CAWSTTGGNTGELFF.

CDR3 region: CASSLPPDTQYF. In nucleotides, the CDR3 is TGTGCCAGCAGTCTCCCCCCAGATACGCAGTATTTT. The chain uses TRBV27 and TRBJ2-3; D ambiguous. The CDR3 is 12 amino acids. Trimming stripped 5 bases from V and 4 bases from J, with 7 bases between. Germline V lookup: CDR1 MNHEY, CDR2 SMNVEV (reference sequence).